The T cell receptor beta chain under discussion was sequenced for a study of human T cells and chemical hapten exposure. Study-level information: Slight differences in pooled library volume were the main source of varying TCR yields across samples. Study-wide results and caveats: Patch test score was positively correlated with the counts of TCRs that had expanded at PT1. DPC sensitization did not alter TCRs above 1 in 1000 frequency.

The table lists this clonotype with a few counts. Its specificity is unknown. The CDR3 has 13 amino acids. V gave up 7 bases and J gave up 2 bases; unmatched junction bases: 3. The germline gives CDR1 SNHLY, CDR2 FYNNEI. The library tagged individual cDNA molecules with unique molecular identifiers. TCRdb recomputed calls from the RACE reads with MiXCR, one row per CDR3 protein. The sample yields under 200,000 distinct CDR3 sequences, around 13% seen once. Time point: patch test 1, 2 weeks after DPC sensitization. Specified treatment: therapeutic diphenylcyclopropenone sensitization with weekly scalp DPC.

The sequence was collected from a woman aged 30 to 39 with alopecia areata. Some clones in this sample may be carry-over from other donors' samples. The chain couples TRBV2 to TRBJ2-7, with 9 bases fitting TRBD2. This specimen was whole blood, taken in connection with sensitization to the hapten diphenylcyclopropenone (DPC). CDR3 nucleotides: TGTGCCAGCAATGGCGGGAGGGCCTACGAGCAGTACTTC. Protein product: CASNGGRAYEQYF.